This T cell receptor (beta chain) was sequenced in a study of CD8 T cells in ankylosing spondylitis. The table lists this clonotype with many counts. Its specificity is not known. CDR1 and CDR2 (germline): DFQATT, SNEGSKA (reference sequence). This CDR3 is 14 amino acids long. Trimming stripped 5 bases from V and 0 bases from J, with 11 bases between. In TCRdb, the 5' RACE reads were re-called with MiXCR into one record per CDR3 protein. The table includes about 510,000 distinct CDR3 sequences, about 5.7% detected once. General study findings and limits: Within ankylosing spondylitis blood, a TCR beta motif made up of seven to nine highly homologous variants appeared to be characteristic. Disease-linked clones were found to be CD8+ and relatively rare in peripheral blood.

The clonotype originates from a male donor with ankylosing spondylitis. What was sequenced was blood, either unsorted or a sorted T cell fraction (not recorded which). The chain has TRBV20-1 and TRBJ1-3; D call uncertain. CDR3 loop: CSAGRPFSGNTIYF. CDR3 DNA sequence: TGCAGTGCTGGCAGACCATTCTCTGGAAACACCATATATTTT.